The next 31 T cell receptor beta chains were all read from a single sample in a study of CD8+ T cells in alopecia areata. Extracted RNA was reverse transcribed, and the resulting cDNA served as sequencing template. Assay used: immunoSEQ multiplex PCR; TCRdb lists only in-frame clones, some missing. The top ten clones hold approximately 34% of a sample with roughly 150,000 clones, less than 65% of them seen once. The material sequenced was CD8+ T cells sorted from blood. The receptors originated from a human donor in good health.

This clone was counted only a few times. The chain recombines TRBV4-1 with TRBJ2-5, with TRBD2 matching 8 bases. TRBJ2-7 explains the end of the DNA better; the J call may be wrong. This CDR3 has 14 residues. The germline V gene encodes CDR1 MGHRA and CDR2 YSYEKL. CDR3 in DNA: TGCGCCAGCAGCCAAGGCGGGGGGCGGGACGAGCAGTACTTC. It is translated as CASSQGGGRDEQYF.

This clone occurred once. V usage is TRBV12-5 and J usage is TRBJ2-2, with D unclear. Trimming took 1 base from V and 2 from J, leaving 5 bases between them. The CDR3 extends over 14 amino acids. Germline-derived CDR1 and CDR2 are LGHNT and FRNRAP. In DNA, the CDR3 is TGTGCTAGTGGTTTGGGGAGTAACACCGGGGAGCTGTTTTTT. Amino acids: CASGLGSNTGELFF. The full variable domain, in which reference TRBV12-5 and TRBJ2-2 provide the parts outside the CDR3, is DARVTQTPRHKVTEMGQEVTMRCQPILGHNTVFWYRQTMMQGLELLAYFRNRAPLDDSGMPKDRFSAEMPDATLATLKIQPSEPRDSAVYFCASGLGSNTGELFFGEGSRLTVL.

The J gene is TRBJ1-5, the V gene TRBV23-1; D unresolved. TRBV23-1 is sorted into the ORF group, with uncertain function. The CDR3 has 14 residues. The DNA for the CDR3 is TGCGCTAAGGGCCGCGCCGCTACCAATCAGCCCCAGCATTTT. It specifies CAKGRAATNQPQHF.

The gene calls are TRBV7-9 and TRBJ2-1, with 12 nucleotides matching TRBD2. The CDR3 runs 14 residues. Germline values: CDR1 SEHNR, CDR2 FQNEAQ (reference sequence). The V and J ends lost 7 bases and 8 bases, in that order; junction bases with no gene match: 6. CDR3 region: CASTPSGRADEQFF. In nucleotides, the CDR3 is TGTGCCAGCACCCCTAGCGGGAGGGCCGATGAGCAGTTCTTC. The full variable domain, its missing parts supplied by reference TRBV7-9 and TRBJ2-1, is DTGVSQNPRHKITKRGQNVTFRCDPISEHNRLYWYRQTLGQGPEFLTYFQNEAQLEKSRLLSDRFSAERPKGSFSTLEIQRTEQGDSAMYLCASTPSGRADEQFFGPGTRLTVL.

The rearrangement uses TRBV9 and TRBJ1-1; D is possibly TRBD1 (5 bases). CDR3 length equals 15 residues. V gave up 4 bases and J gave up 0 bases, with 13 bases separating them. Per the germline V gene, CDR1 is SGDLS and CDR2 is YYNGEE. The CDR3 DNA sequence: TGTGCCAGCAGCTCTTGGGGGGAGATGAACACTGAAGCTTTCTTT. Amino acid sequence: CASSSWGEMNTEAFF.

Worth noting for this clone: This sample includes further DNA sequences coding for the same CDR3. The rearrangement links TRBV2 to TRBJ1-1; D is unclear. The germline V gene has CDR1 SNHLY and CDR2 FYNNEI. The CDR3 is 11 amino acids. The germline V and J ends were trimmed by 3 bases and 7 bases, with 6 bases remaining between them. The DNA of the CDR3 is TGTGCCAGCAGTGAGGGATTTGAAGCTTTCTTT. This gives the protein CASSEGFEAFF.

This rearrangement joins TRBV28 to TRBJ2-7; 12 bases line up with TRBD1. The V and J ends lost 3 bases and 2 bases, in that order; junction bases with no gene match: 2. CDR3 length equals 15 residues. CDR1 is MDHEN and CDR2 is SYDVKM in the germline V gene. The CDR3 sequence: CASSFGTGGPYEQYF. DNA of the CDR3: TGTGCCAGCAGTTTTGGGACAGGGGGCCCCTACGAGCAGTACTTC.

The CDR3 protein is CASSPSAGVQEKLFF. For the CDR3, the DNA is TGTGCCAGCAGCCCATCAGCAGGGGTCCAAGAAAAACTGTTTTTT. J is TRBJ1-4 and V is TRBV7-9, with D perhaps matching TRBD1 (6 bases). The V and J ends lost 5 bases and 8 bases respectively, with 18 bases between them. Germline-derived CDR1 and CDR2 are SEHNR and FQNEAQ (reference sequence). This CDR3 has 15 amino acids. The variable domain in full, completed from reference TRBV7-9 and TRBJ1-4, reads DTGVSQNPRHKITKRGQNVTFRCDPISEHNRLYWYRQTLGQGPEFLTYFQNEAQLEKSRLLSDRFSAERPKGSFSTLEIQRTEQGDSAMYLCASSPSAGVQEKLFFGSGTQLSVL.

A single count supports this clone. The chain uses TRBV5-6 and TRBJ2-2; TRBD1 might be the D (6 bases). The CDR3 loop spans 13 amino acids. Germline lookup yields CDR1 SGHDT and CDR2 YYEEEE. The V and J ends lost 3 bases and 7 bases respectively, with 10 bases between them. The CDR3 DNA reads TGTGCCAGCAGCTCCGGACAGCTCGGGGAGCTGTTTTTT. It codes for CASSSGQLGELFF.

This clone was seen a single time. CDR3 bases: TGTGCCAGCAGCTCCCCCCTAGCGAGTGAGCAGTACTTC. Encoded protein: CASSSPLASEQYF. This rearrangement joins TRBV7-9 to TRBJ2-7; D is perhaps TRBD2 (6 bases). The CDR3 loop spans 13 amino acids. The germline gives CDR1 SEHNR, CDR2 FQNEAQ (reference sequence). The V gene lost 4 bases and the J gene lost 7 bases, with 14 bases spanning the gap.

This clone came up a few times. The DNA of the CDR3 is TGTGCCAGCACAGGGCCAGAGACCCAGTACTTC. Translation gives CASTGPETQYF. The chain is built from TRBV25-1 and TRBJ2-5; D may be TRBD1 (5 bases). This CDR3 contains 11 residues. The V gene's germline CDR1 is MGHDK and CDR2 SYGVNS. V lost 7 bases and J 4 bases, leaving 7 bases between the germline ends.

V gene TRBV7-2 combines with J gene TRBJ2-3; 13 bases are a match to TRBD2. Unmatched junction bases numbered 5, after V lost 5 bases and J lost 6 bases. Germline V gene data show CDR1 as SGHTA and CDR2 as FQGNSA. The CDR3 totals 15 residues. This chain's CDR3 is CASSATSGRGDTQYF. CDR3 nucleotide sequence: TGTGCCAGCAGCGCAACTAGCGGGAGGGGCGATACGCAGTATTTT. Together with reference TRBV7-2 and TRBJ2-3, the CDR3 gives the full variable domain: GAGVSQSPSNKVTEKGKDVELRCDPISGHTALYWYRQSLGQGLEFLIYFQGNSAPDKSGLPSDRFSAERTGGSVSTLTIQRTQQEDSAVYLCASSATSGRGDTQYFGPGTRLTVL.

The gene calls are TRBV29-1 and TRBJ2-7, with a possible D match to TRBD1 (5 bases). Germline CDR1 reads SQVTM; CDR2 reads ANQGSEA. V was trimmed by 4 bases and J by 2 bases, leaving 15 bases between them. The CDR3 extends over 14 amino acids. The CDR3 bases are TGCAGCGTTGGACCGACAGAGATTCCCTACGAGCAGTACTTC. This sequence encodes CSVGPTEIPYEQYF.

The chain is built from TRBV28 and TRBJ2-7; weak D call: TRBD2 (7 bases). The CDR3 extends over 16 amino acids. Between the trimmed V and J ends, which lost 7 bases and 7 bases, there was a span of 26 bases. Per the germline V gene, CDR1 is MDHEN and CDR2 is SYDVKM. The DNA of the CDR3 is TGTGCCAGCACCCCTGGGGGGGGCCTTTCCTGGGGAGAGCAGTACTTC. Translation gives CASTPGGGLSWGEQYF.

This chain's CDR3 is CASSLVGPTYSTQYF. The CDR3 DNA is TGTGCCAGCAGCTTAGTAGGGCCTACCTACTCCACCCAGTACTTC. The V call is TRBV7-9, the J call TRBJ2-5; no clear D gene. The CDR3 has 15 amino acids. V was trimmed by 1 base and J by 8 bases, leaving 17 bases between them. Germline CDR1 SEHNR, CDR2 FQNEAQ (reference sequence).

The CDR3 DNA follows: TGTGCCACCCGGGACAGGGATGATACGCAGTATTTT. Translating gives CATRDRDDTQYF. The V gene is TRBV25-1, the J gene TRBJ2-3, with TRBD1 matching 9 bases. This CDR3 has 12 residues. The trim removed 10 bases at V and 6 bases at J, leaving 5 bases unmatched. Germline lookup yields CDR1 MGHDK and CDR2 SYGVNS. Based on the CDR3 plus reference TRBV25-1 and TRBJ2-3, the full variable domain is EADIYQTPRYLVIGTGKKITLECSQTMGHDKMYWYQQDPGMELHLIHYSYGVNSTEKGDLSSESTVSRIRTEHFPLTLESARPSHTSQYLCATRDRDDTQYFGPGTRLTVL.

J is TRBJ2-7 and V is TRBV29-1; the D gene is possibly TRBD2 (5 bases). The CDR3 covers 14 residues. CDR1 is SQVTM, CDR2 ANQGSEA, per germline. V lost 7 bases and J lost 4, with 20 bases in between. The CDR3 spells CSAMTGSSGYEQYF. For the CDR3, the DNA is TGCAGCGCTATGACCGGATCCTCGGGGTACGAGCAGTACTTC.

This clone was detected a few times. V usage is TRBV9 and J usage is TRBJ2-2; 7 bases align to TRBD1. J gave up 0 bases and V 5 bases, and 10 bases lay outside the gene matches. Germline values: CDR1 SGDLS, CDR2 YYNGEE. CDR3 length equals 17 residues. In DNA, the CDR3 is TGTGCCAGCAGTGACCCTTCCGGGACAGCGAACACCGGGGAGCTGTTTTTT. Translating it yields CASSDPSGTANTGELFF. The whole variable domain, remainder taken from reference TRBV9 and TRBJ2-2, is DSGVTQTPKHLITATGQRVTLRCSPRSGDLSVYWYQQSLDQGLQFLIQYYNGEERAKGNILERFSAQQFPDLHSELNLSSLELGDSALYFCASSDPSGTANTGELFFGEGSRLTVL.

Only a few counts were recorded for this clone. The rearrangement uses TRBV6-5 and TRBJ1-1; D gene unclear. The germline CDR1 and CDR2 sequences are MNHEY and SVGAGI. V was shortened by 6 bases and J by 2 bases, with 13 bases between the two germline ends. The CDR3 has 14 residues. The CDR3 sequence is CASSHQVTNTEAFF. CDR3 sequence (DNA): TGTGCCAGCAGCCATCAGGTGACAAACACTGAAGCTTTCTTT.

The V and J genes are TRBV13 and TRBJ2-5, with D perhaps being TRBD1 or TRBD2 (5 bases each). The V gene lost 2 bases and the J gene lost 4 bases, with 11 bases spanning the gap. Per germline, CDR1 PRHDT and CDR2 FYEKMQ (reference sequence). The CDR3 is made up of 14 amino acids. In DNA form, the CDR3 reads TGTGCCAGCAGCTTAAGGGACGCCGTAGAGACCCAGTACTTC. Translation gives CASSLRDAVETQYF.

Of note for this clone: An end of the junction does not agree with germline; a read error may underlie this. This chain connects TRBV2 to TRBJ2-7, with TRBD2 matching 11 bases. CDR1 SNHLY and CDR2 FYNNEI come from the germline V gene. This CDR3 spans 10 amino acids. CDR3 DNA sequence: TGTGCCAGCAAAGGACTAGCGGGTGTCTTC. Translated: CASKGLAGVF.

The chain carries TRBV29-1 and TRBJ2-7; no reliable D call. Trimming took off 1 base at V and 2 bases at J, with 15 bases between the two ends. The CDR3 contains 15 residues. Germline values: CDR1 SQVTM, CDR2 ANQGSEA. This CDR3 reads CSVEAPNKSTYEQYF. As DNA, the CDR3 is TGCAGCGTTGAAGCTCCCAATAAGTCCACCTACGAGCAGTACTTC.

The CDR3 spells CASTPPGGQETQYF. The CDR3 DNA is TGTGCCAGCACCCCGCCGGGGGGGCAAGAGACCCAGTACTTC. The gene calls are TRBV2 and TRBJ2-5, with 8 positions matching TRBD2. Unmatched junction bases numbered 6, after V lost 7 bases and J lost 2 bases. This CDR3 has 14 residues. Germline-derived CDR1 and CDR2 are SNHLY and FYNNEI.

The chain employs TRBV30 and TRBJ2-1; D is possibly TRBD2 (5 bases). There are 16 residues in the CDR3. CDR1 and CDR2 from the germline V gene are GTSNPN and SVGIG (reference sequence). V was pared by 4 bases and J by 2 bases, with 18 bases between. In DNA form, the CDR3 reads TGTGCCTGGATCCCCGCCCTAGCTAGCACCTACAATGAGCAGTTCTTC. Translation: CAWIPALASTYNEQFF.

V and J are TRBV5-4 and TRBJ2-5; 8 nucleotides align to TRBD2. This CDR3 is 17 amino acids long. The germline V gene has CDR1 SGHNT and CDR2 YYREEE (reference sequence). Trimming removed 4 bases from V and 0 bases from J; junction bases left unmatched: 11. DNA of the CDR3: TGTGCCAGCAGCCATTCTGCGCCACTAGCGGACCAAGAGACCCAGTACTTC. As protein: CASSHSAPLADQETQYF.

The J gene is TRBJ1-5, the V gene TRBV4-2; TRBD1 is a possible D gene (5 bases). The CDR3 loop spans 15 amino acids. The ends were cut back, 4 bases at V and 3 bases at J, with 13 bases in the middle. CDR1 LGHNA and CDR2 YNFKEQ come from the germline V gene. The CDR3: CASSPEAGHNQPQHF. The CDR3 DNA is TGTGCCAGCAGCCCAGAGGCGGGGCACAATCAGCCCCAGCATTTT.

The rearrangement joins TRBV5-4 to TRBJ2-3; D is unclear. Germline assignment: CDR1 SGHNT and CDR2 YYREEE (reference sequence). The V end was cut by 3 bases, the J end by 4 bases, with 6 bases between. This CDR3 region has 12 residues. CDR3 nucleotide sequence: TGTGCCAGCAGCTCTCCACCAGATACGCAGTATTTT. Protein: CASSSPPDTQYF.

The rearrangement links TRBV4-1 to TRBJ2-7; 7 positions match TRBD1. CDR1 and CDR2 from the germline V gene are MGHRA and YSYEKL. This CDR3 spans 15 amino acids. Trimming cost V 1 base and J 3 bases; bases outside gene matches: 6. The CDR3 loop reads CASSQASQGDYEQYF. CDR3 DNA sequence: TGCGCCAGCAGCCAAGCGTCGCAGGGGGACTACGAGCAGTACTTC.

This rearrangement joins TRBV15 to TRBJ2-7; 7 bases agree with TRBD1. Germline loops: CDR1 LNHNV, CDR2 YYDKDF (reference sequence). Trimming at V came to 8 bases and at J to 5 bases, leaving 15 bases not matched to a gene. This CDR3 comprises 15 residues. The CDR3 bases are TGTGCCACCTCTCCGGCTCGGGACAGAGGAGACGAGCAGTACTTC. It translates to CATSPARDRGDEQYF.

This clone was seen a few times. The gene calls are TRBV13 and TRBJ2-7; 10 bases agree with TRBD2. Germline CDR1 is PRHDT and CDR2 is FYEKMQ (reference sequence). Trimming at V came to 4 bases and at J to 3 bases, leaving 3 bases not matched to a gene. The CDR3 runs to 14 residues. The CDR3: CASSSRTSGYEQYF. The CDR3 DNA is TGTGCCAGCAGCTCACGGACTAGCGGCTACGAGCAGTACTTC. Together with reference TRBV13 and TRBJ2-7, the CDR3 gives the full variable domain: AAGVIQSPRHLIKEKRETATLKCYPIPRHDTVYWYQQGPGQDPQFLISFYEKMQSDKGSIPDRFSAQQFSDYHSELNMSSLELGDSALYFCASSSRTSGYEQYFGPGTRLTVT.

This sequence joins TRBV27 and TRBJ1-2; 7 bases map to TRBD1. V lost 5 bases, J lost 0 bases, and 3 bases stayed unmatched. Germline V gene data show CDR1 as MNHEY and CDR2 as SMNVEV (reference sequence). The CDR3 spans 14 residues. The chain's CDR3 is CASSLTGTNYGYTF. The CDR3 DNA follows: TGTGCCAGCAGTCTGACAGGGACTAACTATGGCTACACCTTC.